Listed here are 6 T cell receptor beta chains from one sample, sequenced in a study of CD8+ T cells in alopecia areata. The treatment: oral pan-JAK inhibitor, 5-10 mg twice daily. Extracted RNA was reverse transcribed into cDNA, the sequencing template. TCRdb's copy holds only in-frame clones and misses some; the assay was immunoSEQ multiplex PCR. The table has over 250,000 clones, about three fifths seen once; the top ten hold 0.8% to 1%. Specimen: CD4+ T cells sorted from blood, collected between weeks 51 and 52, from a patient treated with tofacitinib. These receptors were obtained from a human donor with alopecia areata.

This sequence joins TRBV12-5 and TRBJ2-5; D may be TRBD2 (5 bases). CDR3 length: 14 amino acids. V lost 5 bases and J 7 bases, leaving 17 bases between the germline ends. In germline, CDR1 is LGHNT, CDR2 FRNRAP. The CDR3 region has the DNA TGTGCTAGTGGTCCCCGCGGAGGTCCAGGGACCCAGTACTTC. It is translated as CASGPRGGPGTQYF.

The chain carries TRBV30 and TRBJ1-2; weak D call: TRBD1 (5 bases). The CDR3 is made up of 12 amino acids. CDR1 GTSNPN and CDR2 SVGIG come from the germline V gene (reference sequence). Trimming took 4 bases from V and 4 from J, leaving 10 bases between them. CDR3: CAWTGSVYGYTF. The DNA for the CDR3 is TGTGCCTGGACAGGGTCGGTCTATGGCTACACCTTC.

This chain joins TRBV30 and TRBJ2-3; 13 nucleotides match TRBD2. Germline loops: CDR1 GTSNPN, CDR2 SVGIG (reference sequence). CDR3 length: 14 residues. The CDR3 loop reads CARTSGGSTDTQYF. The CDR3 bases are TGTGCTAGGACTAGCGGGGGTAGCACAGATACGCAGTATTTT.

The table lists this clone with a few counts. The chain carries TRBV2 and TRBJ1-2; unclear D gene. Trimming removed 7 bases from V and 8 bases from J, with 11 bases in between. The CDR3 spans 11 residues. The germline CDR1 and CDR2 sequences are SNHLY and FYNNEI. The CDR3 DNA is TGTGCCAGCATTCGGACGAGGGGCTACACCTTC. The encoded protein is CASIRTRGYTF.

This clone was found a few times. The CDR3 sequence is CASSRGTATEAFF. The CDR3 DNA reads TGTGCCAGCAGTAGAGGGACAGCCACTGAAGCTTTCTTT. J is TRBJ1-1 and V is TRBV6-5; 7 bases align to TRBD1. J lost 4 bases, V lost 5 bases, and 4 bases had no gene match. This CDR3 region has 13 residues. Germline V lookup: CDR1 MNHEY, CDR2 SVGAGI.

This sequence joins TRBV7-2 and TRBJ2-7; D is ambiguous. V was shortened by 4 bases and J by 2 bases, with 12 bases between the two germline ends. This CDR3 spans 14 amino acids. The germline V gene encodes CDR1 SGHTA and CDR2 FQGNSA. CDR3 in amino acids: CASSSSGGTYEQYF. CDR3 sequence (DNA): TGTGCCAGCAGCTCCTCCGGCGGCACCTACGAGCAGTACTTC.